This T cell receptor beta chain was captured by sequencing in a study of CD8 T cells in ankylosing spondylitis. Each TCR beta library was made by quantitative 5'-RACE that incorporated molecular barcodes. In TCRdb, the 5' RACE reads were re-called with MiXCR into one record per CDR3 protein. Here the sample spans 470,000 or so distinct CDR3 sequences, 20% to 30% being singletons. V lost 5 bases, J lost 6 bases, and 9 bases stayed unmatched. The germline gives CDR1 SGHNT, CDR2 YENEEA. This CDR3 has 15 residues. A remark on this clonotype: Antigen: not known.

Notes on the study in general: Clones linked to disease were reported to show significant enrichment in matched ankylosing spondylitis synovial fluid. Those disease-linked clones were CD8+; they were also relatively rare in peripheral blood. Among TCR beta sequences, a motif of under ten highly homologous variants appeared characteristic of ankylosing spondylitis blood. Prior literature has documented some motif variants in synovial fluid and blood from reactive arthritis.

The clonotype originates from a male donor with ankylosing spondylitis. The chain combines TRBV11-3 with TRBJ2-1, with 8 positions matching TRBD2. Sequenced input: blood, either unsorted or a sorted T cell fraction (not recorded which). The DNA for the CDR3 is TGTGCCAGCAGCACCACTAGCGGATTATTCAATGAGCAGTTCTTC. It is translated as CASSTTSGLFNEQFF.